The T cell receptor beta chain described here comes from a study of T cell responses to AZD1222 COVID-19 vaccine. Sequenced by immunoSEQ multiplex PCR; TCRdb stores in-frame clones only, minus some. Altogether around 130,000 clones are present, over 85% being singletons, with the ten largest covering approximately 0.85%. Germline CDR1 reads SGHDN; CDR2 reads FVKESK. J gave up 8 bases and V 2 bases, and 10 bases lay outside the gene matches. The CDR3 runs to 15 residues. V is TRBV14 and J is TRBJ1-2, with 8 bases that match TRBD1. This clonotype was obtained from an adult in good health. The material was peripheral blood, obtained on day 0 of AZD1222 vaccination. The CDR3 DNA sequence: TGTGCCAGCAGCCAACAGGGGGCGAATCCGGCCGGCTACACCTTC. Amino acid sequence: CASSQQGANPAGYTF.